This T cell receptor beta chain was observed in a study of cytomegalovirus exposure and HLA in healthy donors. Study summary: Among roughly 180 million T cells, an earlier analysis found roughly 110 million unique TCR beta sequences. Study results and caveats: Usually a TCR sequence was rare, but some public TCRs were found in many donors. The authors later found TCR association rates varying by HLA locus, with DRB1 most and HLA-C fewest.

Germline V lookup: CDR1 ENHRY, CDR2 SYGVKD. CDR3 size: 15 residues. The V segment lost 5 bases and the J segment 0 bases; nucleotides outside the gene matches: 5. With 60 Vbeta and 13 Jbeta primers, the PCR was carried out. The table came from immunoSEQ multiplex PCR; TCRdb's copy has only in-frame clones and leaves some out. In all, the sample yields over 150,000 clones. About this clone itself: Its antigen is not known.

This TCR came from a boy between 10 and 17 years old in good health and CMV-seronegative. The source material was PBMCs. The V call is TRBV10-3, the J call TRBJ2-7; 9 positions agree with TRBD1. The CDR3 reads CAISQTGGTSYEQYF. CDR3 nucleotide sequence: TGTGCCATCAGTCAAACAGGGGGCACCTCCTACGAGCAGTACTTC.